These 9 T cell receptor beta chains originate from one sample sequenced in a study of vaccination and CD4 T cells after COVID-19. Treatment: roughly 10-day PBMC culture with coronavirus spike peptide pools or control peptides (ViraFEST assay). The Oncomine TCR Beta short-read assay was applied to DNA of cultured CD4+ T cells. TCRdb called the PCR reads again in MiXCR, with one record for every CDR3 protein. The sample shows 7,000 to 8,500 distinct CDR3 sequences, 61% of them seen only once. Their antigens are not known. The sequencing sample was made of CD4+ T cells from blood, cultured in vitro. All receptors derive from a human donor who had recovered from COVID-19.

The chain joins TRBV6-1 to TRBJ1-2, with TRBD1 identical over 7 bases. The CDR3 runs 19 residues. Germline V gene sequence: CDR1 MNHNS, CDR2 SASEGT. Trimming removed 7 bases from V and 4 bases from J; junction bases left unmatched: 24. The DNA of the CDR3 is TGTGCCAGCACAGGAACAGGGGAGGGGAGTGGTTCTTTTACCTATGGCTACACCTTC. Encoded protein: CASTGTGEGSGSFTYGYTF.

The rearrangement joins TRBV7-2 to TRBJ1-1; D uncertain. Germline CDR1 SGHTA, CDR2 FQGNSA. The CDR3 totals 12 residues. V was pared by 3 bases and J by 11 bases, with 13 bases between. CDR3 bases: TGTGCCAGCAGCTTGATTGGTCGTCAGGCTTTCTTT. Translated: CASSLIGRQAFF.

As DNA, the CDR3 is TGCAGTGCCGGGTCAAGGAGCCAGAACACTGAAGCTTTCTTT. It specifies CSAGSRSQNTEAFF. The rearrangement joins TRBV20-1 to TRBJ1-1, with no clear D. This CDR3 has 14 amino acids. V lost 6 bases and J lost 1, with 15 bases in between. Germline CDR1 DFQATT, CDR2 SNEGSKA (reference sequence).

This chain connects TRBV7-8 to TRBJ2-2; 9 nucleotides agree with TRBD1. V shed 5 bases and J 5 bases; nucleotides not matched to a gene: 6. Germline V gene sequence: CDR1 SGHVS, CDR2 FQNEAQ. This CDR3 region has 15 residues. The CDR3 here is CASSLRGQGTGELFF. CDR3 DNA: TGTGCCAGCAGCCTTAGGGGACAGGGAACCGGGGAGCTGTTTTTT.

V usage is TRBV20-1 and J usage is TRBJ2-3; D ambiguous. V was trimmed by 1 base and J by 5 bases, leaving 7 bases between them. CDR1 and CDR2 (germline): DFQATT, SNEGSKA (reference sequence). The CDR3 is 12 amino acids. The DNA of the CDR3 is TGCAGTGCTAGAGGTAAAGGAGATACGCAGTATTTT. It yields the protein CSARGKGDTQYF.

In this sample, this clonotype turned up a few times. Germline and junction disagree at one end, which may indicate a read error. The V and J genes are TRBV7-7 and TRBJ2-1, with D possibly TRBD1 on 5 matching bases. The CDR3 runs to 15 residues. Germline V gene sequence: CDR1 SSHAT, CDR2 FNYEAQ (reference sequence). The CDR3 here is CASSLADAGIGEQFF. DNA of the CDR3: TGTGCTAGCAGCTTGGCGGACGCAGGGATCGGTGAGCAGTTCTTC.

This clonotype is large. The gene calls are TRBV15 and TRBJ2-5; D might be TRBD1 or TRBD2, each matching 5 bases. Germline V gene sequence: CDR1 LNHNV, CDR2 YYDKDF (reference sequence). The CDR3 extends over 16 amino acids. Trimming took 3 bases from V and 5 from J, leaving 19 bases between them. In nucleotides, the CDR3 is TGTGCCACCAGCAGCTCGGGAAGGGGTCGAGTGGAGACCCAGTACTTC. Its translation is CATSSSGRGRVETQYF.

The chain combines TRBV7-9 with TRBJ2-7; D possibly corresponds to TRBD2 (6 bases). The CDR3 sequence is 15 residues long. Per the germline V gene, CDR1 is SEHNR and CDR2 is FQNEAQ (reference sequence). V gave up 4 bases and J gave up 0 bases, with 13 bases separating them. CDR3 DNA sequence: TGTGCCAGCAGCTCTTACGGACTATACTCCTACGAGCAGTACTTC. Translation gives CASSSYGLYSYEQYF.

The V and J genes are TRBV19 and TRBJ1-2; no clear D gene. The CDR3 length is 13 residues. Germline V gene sequence: CDR1 LNHDA, CDR2 SQIVND (reference sequence). Trimming stripped 4 bases from V and 5 bases from J, with 11 bases between. Here the CDR3 DNA reads TGTGCCAGTAGTACCCAGGCCTTGTATGGCTACACCTTC. As protein: CASSTQALYGYTF.